Detailed here is one T cell receptor beta chain. This record belongs to a study of Ad26.COV2.S vaccination and SARS-CoV-2 variants. The trim removed 4 bases at V and 6 bases at J, leaving 10 bases unmatched. The CDR3 consists of 15 residues. The germline gives CDR1 SGHTA, CDR2 FQGNSA. Treatment noted: roughly 19 received Ad26.COV2.S at low or high dose, single or two shots; 5 received placebo; per-sample allocation not given. Each sample was drawn 63 days after the first injection (of vaccine or placebo). Only in-frame clones appear in the TCRdb table, and some are missing; sequencing was by immunoSEQ multiplex PCR. The sample has 320,000 or so clones, around 90% seen once; the top ten hold over 5%.

The gene calls are TRBV7-2 and TRBJ1-1; the match to TRBD1 covers 8 bases. The sequence came from a person between 18 and 65 years old who received the Ad26.COV2.S COVID-19 vaccine or a placebo. The input for sequencing was peripheral blood, taken in a trial of Ad26.COV2.S vaccine versus placebo. DNA for the CDR3: TGTGCCAGCAGCTCGGCTACAGGGGGGCCTTCTGAAGCTTTCTTT. Translating it yields CASSSATGGPSEAFF.